The 18 T cell receptor beta chains given below trace back to one sample, sequenced in a study of T cell repertoires in cytomegalovirus infection. Which antigens these TCRs recognize remains unknown. TCRdb recomputed calls from the reads with MiXCR, one row per CDR3 protein. This table has some 200,000 distinct CDR3 sequences, about 39% appearing once. Here the sequenced sample was CD8+ T cells from cultured PBMCs, taken from culture after CMV antigen stimulation. The receptors stem from a human donor in good health (CMV status not recorded). Some clones in this sample may be carry-over from other donors' samples.

V is TRBV12-5 and J is TRBJ1-1, with D possibly being TRBD1 (5 bases). Per the germline V gene, CDR1 is LGHNT and CDR2 is FRNRAP. The CDR3 runs to 16 residues. V shed 0 bases and J shed 1 base, with 12 bases lying between them. The CDR3 DNA is TGTGCTAGTGGTTTGGTACCTAGGGGCCCGAACACTGAAGCTTTCTTT. It yields the protein CASGLVPRGPNTEAFF.

The rearrangement links TRBV27 to TRBJ1-1, with D possibly TRBD1 on 5 matching bases. The V gene's germline CDR1 is MNHEY and CDR2 SMNVEV (reference sequence). Between the trimmed V and J ends, which lost 6 bases and 5 bases, there was a span of 16 bases. The CDR3 consists of 14 residues. CDR3 DNA sequence: TGTGCCAGCAGCTCTCAGCAGGGAGGGACTGAAGCTTTCTTT. This encodes CASSSQQGGTEAFF.

This clonotype was picked up a small number of times. The V gene is TRBV7-8, the J gene TRBJ1-1; 9 nucleotides line up with TRBD1. The CDR3 contains 15 residues. The germline CDR1 and CDR2 sequences are SGHVS and FQNEAQ. V lost 3 bases to trimming and J lost 7 bases; unmatched junction nucleotides: 9. Here the CDR3 reads CASSLGTGTQSEAFF. In nucleotides, the CDR3 is TGTGCCAGCAGCTTGGGGACAGGGACCCAGAGTGAAGCTTTCTTT.

The sample holds a few counts of this clonotype. The V call is TRBV27, the J call TRBJ2-7; perhaps TRBD2 as D (6 bases). The CDR3 is 15 amino acids. Trimming took 3 bases from V and 0 from J, leaving 12 bases between them. The V gene's germline CDR1 is MNHEY and CDR2 SMNVEV (reference sequence). The CDR3 loop is CASSLISGNSYEQYF. The CDR3 DNA sequence: TGTGCCAGCAGTTTGATTAGCGGAAACTCCTACGAGCAGTACTTC.

This clonotype was recorded many times. This CDR3 reads CASSVSASGANVLTF. In nucleotides, the CDR3 is TGTGCCAGCAGTGTTAGCGCCTCTGGGGCCAACGTCCTGACTTTC. The chain has TRBV6-1 and TRBJ2-6; tentative D call: TRBD2 (5 bases). The CDR3 sequence is 15 residues long. CDR1 is MNHNS and CDR2 is SASEGT in the germline V gene. V shed 4 bases and J shed 0 bases, with 7 bases lying between them.

This chain joins TRBV6-5 and TRBJ2-1; 14 bases are a match to TRBD2. Losses at the gene ends were 5 bases for V and 7 bases for J; bases not matched to a gene: 7. The CDR3 contains 16 residues. Germline assignment: CDR1 MNHEY and CDR2 SVGAGI. CDR3 nucleotide sequence: TGTGCCAGCAGTGCCTCCGGGACTAGCGGGAGAAATGAGCAGTTCTTC. Amino acids: CASSASGTSGRNEQFF.

This clonotype was found a few times. The chain joins TRBV27 to TRBJ2-3, with D unresolved. Trimming pared 2 bases from V and 1 base from J, leaving 4 bases between. The germline V gene has CDR1 MNHEY and CDR2 SMNVEV (reference sequence). This CDR3 comprises 13 residues. The CDR3 sequence: CASSLGRTDTQYF. The CDR3 region has the DNA TGTGCCAGCAGTTTAGGTCGCACAGATACGCAGTATTTT.

This rearrangement joins TRBV19 to TRBJ2-7; the match to TRBD1 covers 11 bases. V lost 4 bases to trimming and J lost 4 bases; unmatched junction nucleotides: 6. The CDR3 spans 15 residues. CDR1 and CDR2 from the germline V gene are LNHDA and SQIVND (reference sequence). CDR3 protein: CASSNTGTGGYEQYF. Here the CDR3 DNA reads TGTGCCAGTAGTAATACCGGGACAGGGGGTTACGAGCAGTACTTC.

J is TRBJ1-1 and V is TRBV4-1, with D unresolved. The germline V and J ends were trimmed by 4 bases and 4 bases, with 10 bases remaining between them. Germline CDR1 and CDR2: MGHRA and YSYEKL. This CDR3 is 13 amino acids long. The CDR3 sequence: CASSPKEGTEAFF. In DNA form, the CDR3 reads TGCGCCAGCAGCCCAAAAGAAGGCACTGAAGCTTTCTTT.

There are a few counts of this clonotype. V is TRBV5-1 and J is TRBJ1-5, with TRBD1 matching 7 bases. In germline, CDR1 is SGHRS, CDR2 YFSETQ. The CDR3 has 15 residues. Unmatched junction bases numbered 6, after V lost 2 bases and J lost 4 bases. Written as DNA, the CDR3 is TGCGCCAGCAGCTTAACAGGGGCGCAAAATCAGCCCCAGCATTTT. This sequence encodes CASSLTGAQNQPQHF.

This clonotype showed up just a few times. The rearrangement links TRBV7-6 to TRBJ2-3; D remains unclear. CDR1 SGHVS and CDR2 FNYEAQ come from the germline V gene. CDR3 length: 16 residues. Trimming pared 5 bases from V and 2 bases from J, leaving 17 bases between. CDR3 residues: CASSPPGGQATDTQYF. CDR3 coding DNA: TGTGCCAGCAGCCCCCCGGGTGGGCAGGCCACAGATACGCAGTATTTT.

In this sample, this clonotype turned up a few times. This rearrangement joins TRBV6-1 to TRBJ2-7; D may be TRBD1 or TRBD2 (5 bases each). The CDR3 extends over 14 amino acids. The V end lost 2 bases, the J end lost 0 bases, and 8 bases lay between the germline ends. Germline CDR1 is MNHNS and CDR2 is SASEGT. The CDR3 region is CASSERDGSYEQYF. The CDR3 DNA reads TGTGCCAGCAGTGAAAGGGACGGCTCCTACGAGCAGTACTTC.

V usage is TRBV2 and J usage is TRBJ2-5; D is undetermined. The ends were cut back, 4 bases at V and 5 bases at J, with 20 bases in the middle. This CDR3 has 16 residues. Germline V CDR1 and CDR2: SNHLY, FYNNEI. CDR3 amino acids: CASSGASPLLRETQYF. The CDR3, as DNA: TGTGCCAGCAGTGGGGCCTCTCCGTTGTTGCGCGAGACCCAGTACTTC.

The rearrangement joins TRBV6-1 to TRBJ1-5; 9 bases agree with TRBD1. Unmatched junction bases numbered 5, after V lost 1 base and J lost 4 bases. Germline lookup yields CDR1 MNHNS and CDR2 SASEGT. The CDR3 loop spans 16 amino acids. This chain's CDR3 is CASSEGDREENQPQHF. For the CDR3, the DNA is TGTGCCAGCAGTGAAGGGGACAGGGAGGAAAATCAGCCCCAGCATTTT.

This clonotype was counted a few times. The chain couples TRBV27 to TRBJ2-7; D not certain. Germline lookup yields CDR1 MNHEY and CDR2 SMNVEV (reference sequence). Trimming took 5 bases from V and 5 from J, leaving 19 bases between them. The CDR3 consists of 15 residues. CDR3 sequence (DNA): TGTGCCAGCAGTACTGGTTTGGACCCCCATCACGAGCAGTACTTC. Its translation is CASSTGLDPHHEQYF.

There are many counts of this clonotype. The chain joins TRBV7-2 to TRBJ2-7; D unclear. The germline V gene encodes CDR1 SGHTA and CDR2 FQGNSA. This CDR3 has 17 residues. Deletions cut 5 bases from V and 0 bases from J, with 20 bases between. The CDR3 spells CASSPLGRTASSYEQYF. CDR3 nucleotides: TGTGCCAGCAGCCCTCTTGGGCGCACAGCGAGCTCCTACGAGCAGTACTTC. Full variable domain (missing parts from reference TRBV7-2 and TRBJ2-7): GAGVSQSPSNKVTEKGKDVELRCDPISGHTALYWYRQSLGQGLEFLIYFQGNSAPDKSGLPSDRFSAERTGGSVSTLTIQRTQQEDSAVYLCASSPLGRTASSYEQYFGPGTRLTVT.

The genes are TRBV7-2 and TRBJ1-2; D remains ambiguous. CDR3 length: 17 residues. CDR1 is SGHTA, CDR2 FQGNSA, per germline. Trimming left V 1 base short and J 3 bases short, with 18 bases between. CDR3 in DNA: TGTGCCAGCAGCTTAGGAGAGACTGAGATGAGGTACTATGGCTACACCTTC. Translation: CASSLGETEMRYYGYTF.

The gene calls are TRBV27 and TRBJ1-4; no definite D call. Trimming cost V 9 bases and J 8 bases, with 22 bases left between them. The CDR3 loop spans 15 amino acids. Germline assignment: CDR1 MNHEY and CDR2 SMNVEV (reference sequence). CDR3 region: CARSMLAWIREKLFF. CDR3 DNA sequence: TGTGCCAGAAGTATGCTCGCATGGATTAGGGAAAAACTGTTTTTT.